Below are 31 T cell receptor beta chains sequenced from a single sample in a study of shared clonotypes between healthy human individuals. Data came from immunoSEQ multiplex PCR; TCRdb stores just in-frame clones and leaves some out. This sample has around 700,000 clones, with 72% found just once. The sequencing sample was made of memory CD4+ T cells sorted from blood. Noted subset: CD45RA-negative fraction. These receptors were taken from a woman under 40 in good health.

The V gene is TRBV7-5, the J gene TRBJ2-7. TRBV7-5 is an annotated pseudogene. There are 15 residues in the CDR3. CDR3 sequence reads: CVRSSLGAASYEQYF. The CDR3 DNA reads TGTGTCAGAAGCTCCCTCGGGGCAGCTTCATACGAGCAGTACTTC.

This clone appeared once. The genes are TRBV5-4 and TRBJ2-5, with unresolved D. From germline, CDR1 is SGHNT and CDR2 YYREEE (reference sequence). The CDR3 has 13 residues. The V and J ends lost 4 bases and 3 bases respectively, with 10 bases between them. The CDR3 region has the DNA TGTGCCAGCAGCACGGAAGGTGAAGAGACCCAGTACTTC. Translation gives CASSTEGEETQYF.

This chain connects TRBV4-2 to TRBJ2-2, with D perhaps being TRBD1 or TRBD2 (5 bases each). With 7 bases removed from V and 1 base from J, the gap between germline ends came to 16 bases. The CDR3 consists of 16 residues. CDR1 is LGHNA, CDR2 YNFKEQ, per germline. DNA for the CDR3: TGTGCCAGCACGAGTTGGGACGGCCGGAACACCGGGGAGCTGTTTTTT. It encodes CASTSWDGRNTGELFF.

CDR3 amino acids: CASSLEVIALAFF. In DNA form, the CDR3 reads TGTGCCAGCAGCTTGGAGGTCATCGCGCTAGCTTTCTTT. V gene TRBV5-5 combines with J gene TRBJ1-1, with no clear D. The CDR3 is made up of 13 amino acids. From germline, CDR1 is SGHKS and CDR2 YYEKEE (reference sequence). Trimming shortened V by 0 bases and J by 10 bases, and 13 bases separated the two germline ends. The variable domain in full, with the rest retrieved from reference TRBV5-5 and TRBJ1-1, is DAGVTQSPTHLIKTRGQQVTLRCSPISGHKSVSWYQQVLGQGPQFIFQYYEKEERGRGNFPDRFSARQFPNYSSELNVNALLLGDSALYLCASSLEVIALAFFGQGTRLTVV.

The chain employs TRBV5-1 and TRBJ2-2, with 13 positions matching TRBD2. Germline trimming cut 6 bases from V and 4 bases from J; bases unmatched to any gene: 9. CDR1 is SGHRS and CDR2 is YFSETQ in the germline V gene. The CDR3 has 17 residues. CDR3 DNA: TGCGCCAGCACCATGACTAGCGGGAGGTTAGGCACCGGGGAGCTGTTTTTT. Protein sequence: CASTMTSGRLGTGELFF. Supplemented by reference TRBV5-1 and TRBJ2-2, the full variable domain reads KAGVTQTPRYLIKTRGQQVTLSCSPISGHRSVSWYQQTPGQGLQFLFEYFSETQRNKGNFPGRFSGRQFSNSRSEMNVSTLELGDSALYLCASTMTSGRLGTGELFFGEGSRLTVL.

The gene calls are TRBV27 and TRBJ1-2; D is unclear. The CDR3 sequence is 14 residues long. The V end lost 7 bases, the J end lost 7 bases, and 19 bases lay between the germline ends. Germline V gene sequence: CDR1 MNHEY, CDR2 SMNVEV (reference sequence). Here the CDR3 DNA reads TGTGCCAGCACCACCCTCGGAGGGCTGGCTGGCTACACCTTC. This translates into CASTTLGGLAGYTF.

In DNA, the CDR3 is TGCGCCAGCAGCAGTACAGGGATTGGGAACACTGAAGCTTTCTTT. Amino acid sequence: CASSSTGIGNTEAFF. V is TRBV5-1 and J is TRBJ1-1, with D possibly TRBD1 on 6 matching bases. Germline CDR1 is SGHRS and CDR2 is YFSETQ. The CDR3 has 15 amino acids. Trimming stripped 4 bases from V and 1 base from J, with 14 bases between.

V usage is TRBV7-2 and J usage is TRBJ2-7; D call uncertain. Deletions cut 1 base from V and 2 bases from J, with 15 bases between. Germline V lookup: CDR1 SGHTA, CDR2 FQGNSA. This CDR3 comprises 16 residues. CDR3 nucleotides: TGTGCCAGCAGCTTAGAGGCGGAACCGAGTGCCTACGAGCAGTACTTC. This codes for CASSLEAEPSAYEQYF. The full variable domain, with the rest looked up from reference TRBV7-2 and TRBJ2-7, is GAGVSQSPSNKVTEKGKDVELRCDPISGHTALYWYRQSLGQGLEFLIYFQGNSAPDKSGLPSDRFSAERTGGSVSTLTIQRTQQEDSAVYLCASSLEAEPSAYEQYFGPGTRLTVT.

The chain couples TRBV5-4 to TRBJ1-1; no firm D call. V was trimmed by 1 base and J by 3 bases, leaving 13 bases between them. From germline, CDR1 is SGHNT and CDR2 YYREEE (reference sequence). The CDR3 covers 15 residues. CDR3 region: CASSLSLLRDTEAFF. In DNA form, the CDR3 reads TGTGCCAGCAGCTTGTCCCTACTGCGGGACACTGAAGCTTTCTTT.

This CDR3 is CASSAYGERFTGELFF. CDR3 coding DNA: TGTGCCAGCAGTGCATATGGGGAGAGGTTTACCGGGGAGCTGTTTTTT. The chain combines TRBV28 with TRBJ2-2; weak D call: TRBD2 (5 bases). Trimming removed 5 bases from V and 5 bases from J, with 18 bases in between. Germline V lookup: CDR1 MDHEN, CDR2 SYDVKM. The CDR3 runs to 16 residues.

Remarks on this clone: The same CDR3 arises from other DNA sequences in this sample as well. This rearrangement joins TRBV18 to TRBJ2-3, with no clear D. This CDR3 contains 14 residues. The germline V gene has CDR1 KGHSH and CDR2 LQKENI. Between the trimmed V and J ends, which lost 6 bases and 0 bases, there was a span of 10 bases. In DNA form, the CDR3 reads TGTGCCAGCTCTCCAAGAGGTAGCACAGATACGCAGTATTTT. Amino acid sequence: CASSPRGSTDTQYF.

V and J are TRBV10-1 and TRBJ2-5; the D is unclear. Germline CDR1 and CDR2: WNHNN and SYGVQD (reference sequence). With 0 bases removed from V and 2 bases from J, the gap between germline ends came to 7 bases. CDR3 size: 14 residues. The CDR3 loop reads CASSESMAQETQYF. CDR3 nucleotides: TGCGCCAGCAGTGAGTCGATGGCTCAAGAGACCCAGTACTTC.

The chain has TRBV28 and TRBJ2-3; D not resolved. The V end was cut by 5 bases, the J end by 4 bases, with 10 bases between. Germline V gene sequence: CDR1 MDHEN, CDR2 SYDVKM. The CDR3 is made up of 13 amino acids. In nucleotides, the CDR3 is TGTGCCAGCAGTGAGGATTGGGCAGATACGCAGTATTTT. Its translation is CASSEDWADTQYF.

This clone has only one observation. This same CDR3 is encoded by further DNA sequences in the sample. This chain links TRBV15 with TRBJ2-3; D possibly corresponds to TRBD2 (5 bases). Germline CDR1 LNHNV, CDR2 YYDKDF (reference sequence). Trimming removed 0 bases at V and 4 bases at J, with 8 bases between. The CDR3 extends over 14 amino acids. CDR3 DNA sequence: TGTGCCACCAGCAGAGATCGGGGTCCAGATACGCAGTATTTT. Amino acids: CATSRDRGPDTQYF.

The rearrangement links TRBV6-6 to TRBJ1-1; maybe TRBD1 (5 bases). Trimming cost V 5 bases and J 0 bases, with 7 bases left between them. This CDR3 has 13 amino acids. Germline values: CDR1 MNHNY, CDR2 SVGAGI (reference sequence). Here the CDR3 reads CASSPTVNTEAFF. The CDR3, as DNA: TGTGCCAGCAGTCCGACAGTGAACACTGAAGCTTTCTTT.

This chain's CDR3 is CASSPWGDNEQYF. DNA for the CDR3: TGTGCCAGTAGTCCCTGGGGGGATAACGAGCAGTACTTC. This rearrangement joins TRBV19 to TRBJ2-7, with D perhaps TRBD2 (6 bases). Germline V gene data show CDR1 as LNHDA and CDR2 as SQIVND (reference sequence). The V end was cut by 5 bases, the J end by 5 bases, with 13 bases between. The CDR3 totals 13 residues.

This clone has more than one count but fewer than ten. This sequence joins TRBV9 and TRBJ2-6; D perhaps matches TRBD1 (5 bases). This CDR3 is built from 19 residues. The ends were cut back, 0 bases at V and 1 base at J, with 17 bases in the middle. CDR1 SGDLS and CDR2 YYNGEE come from the germline V gene. Here the CDR3 reads CASSVGVGASHSGANVLTF. In DNA form, the CDR3 reads TGTGCCAGCAGCGTAGGGGTTGGGGCAAGCCATTCTGGGGCCAACGTCCTGACTTTC.

J is TRBJ2-2 and V is TRBV29-1; D gene uncertain. The germline gives CDR1 SQVTM, CDR2 ANQGSEA. The CDR3 has 14 amino acids. Trimming pared 2 bases from V and 7 bases from J, leaving 14 bases between. Here the CDR3 reads CSVETGQDGGELFF. The CDR3 coding sequence is TGCAGCGTTGAAACGGGCCAGGACGGCGGGGAGCTGTTTTTT.

V and J are TRBV11-2 and TRBJ2-2; 9 bases are shared with TRBD2. The germline CDR1 and CDR2 sequences are SGHAT and FQNNGV. The CDR3 sequence is 18 residues long. J was trimmed by 5 bases and V by 2 bases; bases with no gene match: 12. Here the CDR3 DNA reads TGTGCCAGCAGCTTAAGTAGCGGGAGCCCCAGGTGGACCGGGGAGCTGTTTTTT. Its translation: CASSLSSGSPRWTGELFF.

The rearrangement uses TRBV19 and TRBJ2-3; unclear D gene. Germline V gives CDR1 LNHDA, CDR2 SQIVND (reference sequence). Trimming shortened V by 5 bases and J by 0 bases, and 9 bases separated the two germline ends. The CDR3 loop spans 14 amino acids. In DNA, the CDR3 is TGTGCCAGTAGTCTTAGCTCTAGCACAGATACGCAGTATTTT. It is translated as CASSLSSSTDTQYF. Based on the CDR3 plus reference TRBV19 and TRBJ2-3, the full variable domain is DGGITQSPKYLFRKEGQNVTLSCEQNLNHDAMYWYRQDPGQGLRLIYYSQIVNDFQKGDIAEGYSVSREKKESFPLTVTSAQKNPTAFYLCASSLSSSTDTQYFGPGTRLTVL.

The rearrangement joins TRBV5-1 to TRBJ2-7; 11 positions agree with TRBD2. After removal of 3 bases from V and 3 bases from J, the junction contained 11 bases not matched to a gene. The V gene's germline CDR1 is SGHRS and CDR2 YFSETQ. This CDR3 has 17 residues. The CDR3 nucleotides are TGCGCCAGCAGCTCCACACCTCGACTAGCGGGACACTACGAGCAGTACTTC. Translating it yields CASSSTPRLAGHYEQYF.

This clone was recorded only once. This chain links TRBV28 with TRBJ2-7; 13 bases map to TRBD2. J was trimmed by 3 bases and V by 2 bases; bases with no gene match: 4. Germline V CDR1 and CDR2: MDHEN, SYDVKM. The CDR3 covers 16 residues. This CDR3 reads CASSLIGLAGDYEQYF. CDR3 sequence (DNA): TGTGCCAGCAGTTTAATAGGACTAGCGGGAGACTACGAGCAGTACTTC.

V usage is TRBV4-1 and J usage is TRBJ2-7; TRBD1 is a possible D gene (6 bases). The CDR3 consists of 14 residues. Germline V gene data show CDR1 as MGHRA and CDR2 as YSYEKL. The ends were cut back, 3 bases at V and 10 bases at J, with 19 bases in the middle. The CDR3 DNA is TGCGCCAGCAGCCATGTGACTACCGGGACACCTCAGTACTTC. Translating it yields CASSHVTTGTPQYF.

The chain uses TRBV6-5 and TRBJ2-7, with D hard to call. Between the trimmed V and J ends, which lost 0 bases and 4 bases, there was a span of 13 bases. The CDR3 length is 15 residues. Germline lookup yields CDR1 MNHEY and CDR2 SVGAGI. CDR3 coding DNA: TGTGCCAGCAGTTACTCGCCCAAGACCAAGTACGAGCAGTACTTC. Its protein is CASSYSPKTKYEQYF.

This clone has just one count. The rearrangement joins TRBV10-2 to TRBJ1-5, with D tentatively TRBD1 (6 bases). The ends were cut back, 5 bases at V and 7 bases at J, with 18 bases in the middle. Germline V gene data show CDR1 as WSHSY and CDR2 as SAAADI. The length of the CDR3 is 15 residues. CDR3 protein: CASSHLGGLGQPQHF. DNA for the CDR3: TGCGCCAGCAGTCACTTAGGGGGGCTAGGACAGCCCCAGCATTTT.

V gene TRBV11-2 combines with J gene TRBJ1-1; D is possibly TRBD1 (5 bases). Trimming took off 5 bases at V and 10 bases at J, with 20 bases between the two ends. Looked up from germline, CDR1 is SGHAT and CDR2 is FQNNGV. The CDR3 has 14 amino acids. CDR3 loop: CASSPREGRGLAFF. CDR3 sequence (DNA): TGTGCCAGCAGCCCGAGGGAGGGGCGGGGGTTAGCTTTCTTT.

This clone appeared once. V gene TRBV19 combines with J gene TRBJ1-5, with TRBD1 matching 7 bases. The CDR3 consists of 15 residues. Germline V gene lookup returns CDR1 LNHDA and CDR2 SQIVND (reference sequence). The V gene end was trimmed by 4 bases and the J gene end by 3 bases; junction bases not matched to a gene: 6. CDR3 loop: CASSKGTAINQPQHF. In nucleotides, the CDR3 is TGTGCCAGTAGTAAGGGGACAGCGATCAATCAGCCCCAGCATTTT.

The J gene is TRBJ2-5, the V gene TRBV7-3; D is possibly TRBD2 (5 bases). V lost 5 bases and J lost 2, with 18 bases in between. This CDR3 region has 16 residues. From germline, CDR1 is SGHTA and CDR2 FQGTGA. CDR3 sequence (DNA): TGTGCCAGCAGCCTCAATGTGGCCGGCGGGCAAGAGACCCAGTACTTC. Its translation: CASSLNVAGGQETQYF.

The CDR3 is CASSSDWTETQYF. The CDR3 DNA follows: TGTGCCAGCAGTTCGGACTGGACGGAGACCCAGTACTTC. This chain uses TRBV2 with TRBJ2-5; D may be TRBD2 (5 bases). The CDR3 has 13 residues. The germline V gene has CDR1 SNHLY and CDR2 FYNNEI. Deletions cut 5 bases from V and 5 bases from J, with 12 bases between. Full variable domain (remainder filled in from reference TRBV2 and TRBJ2-5): EPEVTQTPSHQVTQMGQEVILRCVPISNHLYFYWYRQILGQKVEFLVSFYNNEISEKSEIFDDQFSVERPDGSNFTLKIRSTKLEDSAMYFCASSSDWTETQYFGPGTRLLVL.

The V call is TRBV19, the J call TRBJ2-1, with D unclear. The CDR3 loop spans 11 amino acids. Trimming removed 6 bases at V and 6 bases at J, with 6 bases between. Germline V lookup: CDR1 LNHDA, CDR2 SQIVND (reference sequence). The CDR3 here is CASSFGNEQFF. In DNA form, the CDR3 reads TGTGCCAGTAGCTTTGGCAATGAGCAGTTCTTC.

The V gene is TRBV14, the J gene TRBJ2-6, with D tentatively TRBD1 or TRBD2 (5 bases each). The CDR3 has 16 amino acids. Germline CDR1 SGHDN, CDR2 FVKESK. Trimming pared 3 bases from V and 2 bases from J, leaving 11 bases between. Here the CDR3 DNA reads TGTGCCAGCAGCCATCCCGGGGCTGCTGGGGCCAACGTCCTGACTTTC. Protein: CASSHPGAAGANVLTF.